A single sample gave rise to the 4 T cell receptor beta chains below, sequenced in a study of blood T cell repertoires in COVID-19. Clones were read by immunoSEQ multiplex PCR, and TCRdb kept only the in-frame ones, dropping some. The table has around 140,000 clones, more than 75% seen once. Sequencing was carried out using peripheral blood. These receptors all stem from an older man with active COVID-19.

The genes are TRBV15 and TRBJ1-5, with D perhaps TRBD1 (5 bases). V was clipped by 1 base and J by 6 bases, with 10 bases between them. The CDR3 loop spans 14 amino acids. Germline assignment: CDR1 LNHNV and CDR2 YYDKDF (reference sequence). CDR3 amino acids: CATSRVGLLQPQHF. Here the CDR3 DNA reads TGTGCCACCAGCAGAGTGGGACTCCTTCAGCCCCAGCATTTT.

This chain connects TRBV28 to TRBJ2-7; a possible D gene is TRBD1 (6 bases). The V gene's germline CDR1 is MDHEN and CDR2 SYDVKM. V was trimmed by 2 bases and J by 2 bases, leaving 13 bases between them. The CDR3 runs 15 residues. The CDR3 DNA sequence: TGTGCCAGCAGTTTAGGTGGGACACTCGCCTACGAGCAGTACTTC. Encoded protein: CASSLGGTLAYEQYF.

The CDR3 nucleotides read TGTGCCAGCAAATCGGGACTCCTGGCGGTATACAATGAGCAGTTCTTC. Amino acids: CASKSGLLAVYNEQFF. J is TRBJ2-1 and V is TRBV2; maybe TRBD2 (6 bases). V lost 7 bases to trimming and J lost 4 bases, with 20 bases between them. From germline, CDR1 is SNHLY and CDR2 FYNNEI. The CDR3 totals 16 residues.

The chain has TRBV9 and TRBJ1-1; no clear D gene. The V end was cut by 3 bases, the J end by 5 bases, with 14 bases between. The CDR3 contains 14 residues. Per the germline V gene, CDR1 is SGDLS and CDR2 is YYNGEE. CDR3 nucleotides: TGTGCCAGCAGCGCTGGACCCCGGGGAACTGAAGCTTTCTTT. This translates into CASSAGPRGTEAFF.